This T cell receptor (beta chain) was identified during a study of CD8+CD57+ T cells in acquired aplastic anemia. At the level of the study: Sorted CD4+ and CD8+ cell DNA averaged around 3 ug.

For this clonotype: Its antigen is as yet unknown.

Findings and caveats of the study: A set of twenty-nine CD8+ CDR3 sequences was shared between patients and controls, and these sequences appeared highly expressed in patients.

Researchers used genomic DNA as the template to profile TCR beta VDJ and CDR3. A single record per CDR3 protein comes from TCRdb applying MiXCR to the reads. The repertoire holds about 180,000 distinct CDR3 sequences, with around 50% as singletons. Individuals selected for sequencing had exhibited CD8+CD57+ cell expansion on flow cytometry. The sample was sorted CD4+, CD8+, or CD8+CD57+ T cells (not recorded which) from PBMCs. The receptor was derived from a human donor with aplastic anemia.

DNA for the CDR3: TGTGCCACCAGTACAGGGACGAACACTGAAGCTTTCTTT. Translated: CATSTGTNTEAFF. The chain is built from TRBV24-1 and TRBJ1-1; D is possibly TRBD1 (6 bases). Looked up from germline, CDR1 is KGHDR and CDR2 is SFDVKD. V shed 6 bases and J shed 1 base, with 8 bases lying between them. The CDR3 spans 13 residues.